A selection of T cell receptor beta chains follows, all from one sample in a study of blood T cell repertoires in COVID-19. Sequenced by immunoSEQ multiplex PCR; TCRdb stores in-frame clones only, minus some. The data contain 650,000 to 800,000 clones, 80% to 90% of them singletons. Sequencing was carried out using peripheral blood. The origin of the receptors is a young woman with acute or convalescent COVID-19. Each CDR3 is given with its conserved first and last residue. Only some rows state a clone size, as once, few, many or a class for expanded clones.

J | size | V | CDR3
TRBJ1-4 | . | TRBV5-3 | CARRNGRTGVNEKLFF
TRBJ1-2 | . | TRBV27 | CASSPTRTGGGYGYTF
TRBJ2-1 | . | TRBV3-1/TRBV3-2 | CASSQDAGGDEQFF
TRBJ1-4 | few | TRBV5-6 | CASSFGTGTEKLFF
TRBJ2-7 | . | TRBV7-8 | CASSQTRVAGGTYEQYF
TRBJ1-3 | . | TRBV12-3/TRBV12-4 | CASCQAGNTIYF
TRBJ1-1 | . | TRBV7-7 | CASSRDRGTEAFF
TRBJ2-7 | . | TRBV27 | CASSFGGIREQYF
TRBJ1-5 | . | TRBV7-2 | CASSLGGRYQPQHF
TRBJ1-3 | . | TRBV9 | CASSVGGYSGNTIYF
TRBJ1-1 | . | TRBV9 | CASSVEPESEAFF
TRBJ1-3 | . | TRBV2 | CASRDRANGNTIYF
TRBJ1-2 | once | TRBV18 | CASSPSGDYGYTF
TRBJ1-5 | . | TRBV27 | CASSSNGQPQHF
TRBJ1-5 | . | TRBV6-1 | CASSEPGQGINQPQHF